This TCR beta chain was sequenced during a study of response to subunit inactivated influenza vaccine. This clonotype was detected only a few times. Each CDR3 protein gets one entry after TCRdb re-called the RT-PCR reads with MiXCR. The profile shows about 570,000 distinct CDR3 sequences, approximately 10% of them singletons. The germline gives CDR1 LGHDT, CDR2 YNNKEL (reference sequence). This CDR3 comprises 20 residues. Losses at the gene ends were 3 bases for V and 0 bases for J; bases not matched to a gene: 17. Separately, the same data were catalogued under a study of T cells expressing NK-cell markers. This second report adds: TCR beta cDNA was generated via 5'RACE template switching incorporating UMIs. Each TCR beta repertoire originated in sorted T cells that were CD3+CD56+NKG2C+, CD3+CD56+NKG2C- or CD3+CD56-NKG2C+.

Specimen: PBMCs from blood, collected on the day of vaccination. The V gene is TRBV3-1, the J gene TRBJ2-7, with 10 bases fitting TRBD2. This clonotype was sampled from a man aged 50 or older who received an inactivated influenza vaccine. The chain's CDR3 is CASSHLLSSSGSPISYEQYF. Here the CDR3 DNA reads TGTGCCAGCAGCCACCTACTAAGCTCTAGCGGGAGTCCCATCTCCTACGAGCAGTACTTC.